The T cell receptor beta chain described here comes from a study of blood T cell repertoires in COVID-19. Background on the study: COVID-19 samples, acute and convalescent, were from the United States, Italy and Spain. T cells, B-cell-depleted T cells, or PBMCs supplied cDNA or gDNA.

This clone was found a few times. CDR3 length equals 15 residues. Germline-derived CDR1 and CDR2 are SGDLS and YYNGEE. J was trimmed by 2 bases and V by 4 bases; bases with no gene match: 8. Per the original methods: How many nucleated cells were present was estimated from reference gene primer amplification. The repertoire was sequenced with immunoSEQ multiplex PCR; TCRdb's copy has only in-frame clones and lacks some. V, J and clone size were drawn from that table, and D and trimming were deduced from the DNA. The sample yields about 72,000 clones, roughly 90% seen once. This rearrangement joins TRBV9 to TRBJ2-7, with 8 bases lining up with TRBD1. Sequencing was performed on peripheral blood. The sequence was obtained from a man aged 25 to 45 with acute or convalescent COVID-19. CDR3 residues: CASSPGTGGTYEQYF. DNA of the CDR3: TGTGCCAGCAGCCCCGGGACAGGCGGAACCTACGAGCAGTACTTC.